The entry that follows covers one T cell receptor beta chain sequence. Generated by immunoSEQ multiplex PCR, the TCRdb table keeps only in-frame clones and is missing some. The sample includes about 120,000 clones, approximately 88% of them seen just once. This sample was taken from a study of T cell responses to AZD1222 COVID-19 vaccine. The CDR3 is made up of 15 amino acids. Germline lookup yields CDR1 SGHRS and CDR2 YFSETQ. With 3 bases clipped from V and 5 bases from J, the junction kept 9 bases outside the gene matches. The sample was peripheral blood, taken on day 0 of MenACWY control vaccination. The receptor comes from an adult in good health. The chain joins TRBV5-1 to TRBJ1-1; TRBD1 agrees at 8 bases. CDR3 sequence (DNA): TGCGCCAGCAGCTCTCGGACAGGGCTGGGAACTGAAGCTTTCTTT. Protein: CASSSRTGLGTEAFF.